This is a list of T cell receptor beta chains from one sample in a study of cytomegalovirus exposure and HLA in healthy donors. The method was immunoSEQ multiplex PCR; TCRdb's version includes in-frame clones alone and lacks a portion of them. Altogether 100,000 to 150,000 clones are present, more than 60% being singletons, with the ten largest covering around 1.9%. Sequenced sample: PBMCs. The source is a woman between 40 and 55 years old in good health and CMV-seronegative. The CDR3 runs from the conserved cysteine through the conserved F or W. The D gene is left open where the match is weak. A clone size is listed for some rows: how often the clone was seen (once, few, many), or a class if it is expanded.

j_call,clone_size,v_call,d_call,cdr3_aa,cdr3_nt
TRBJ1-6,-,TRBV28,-,CASSLFRDNSPLHF,TGTGCCAGCAGTTTATTCAGGGATAATTCACCCCTCCACTTT
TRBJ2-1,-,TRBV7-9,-,CASSSEGEQFF,TGTGCCAGCAGCTCGGAGGGTGAGCAGTTCTTC
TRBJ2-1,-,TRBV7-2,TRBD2,CASSFSSGYNEQFF,TGTGCCAGCAGCTTCTCTAGCGGGTACAATGAGCAGTTCTTC
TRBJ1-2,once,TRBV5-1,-,CASSTGVSTYGYTF,TGCGCCAGCAGCACGGGGGTTTCTACCTATGGCTACACCTTC
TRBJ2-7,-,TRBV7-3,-,CASSVMGALVYEQYF,TGTGCCAGCAGCGTAATGGGGGCCCTCGTTTACGAGCAGTACTTC
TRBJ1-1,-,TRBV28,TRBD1,CASSLFRDRESEAFF,TGTGCCAGCAGTTTATTCCGGGACAGGGAAAGTGAAGCTTTCTTT
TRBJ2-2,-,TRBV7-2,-,CASSLGVRGNTGELFF,TGTGCCAGCAGCTTAGGGGTGCGGGGGAACACCGGGGAGCTGTTTTTT
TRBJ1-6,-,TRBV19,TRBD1,CASRRQGEVSSPLHF,TGTGCCAGTAGAAGACAGGGCGAAGTAAGCTCACCCCTCCACTTT
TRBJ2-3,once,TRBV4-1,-,CASSQVLQGGTDTQYF,TGCGCCAGCAGCCAAGTCTTACAGGGCGGGACAGATACGCAGTATTTT
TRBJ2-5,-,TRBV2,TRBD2,CASSVGLAAETQYF,TGTGCCAGCAGTGTAGGCCTAGCGGCAGAGACCCAGTACTTC
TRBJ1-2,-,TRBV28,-,CASSLLGPYGYTF,TGTGCCAGCAGTTTATTGGGCCCCTATGGCTACACCTTC
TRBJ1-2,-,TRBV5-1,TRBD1,CASSLAGTAFGYTF,TGCGCCAGCAGCTTGGCCGGGACAGCCTTTGGCTACACCTTC
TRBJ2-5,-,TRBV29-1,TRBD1,CSADRGSETQYF,TGCAGCGCCGACAGGGGGAGCGAGACCCAGTACTTC
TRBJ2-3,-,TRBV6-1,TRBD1,CASSEPGQGVITQYF,TGTGCCAGCAGTGAACCGGGACAGGGTGTGATTACGCAGTATTTT
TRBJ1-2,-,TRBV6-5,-,CATLFGGPGYGYTF,TGTGCCACCCTTTTTGGAGGACCAGGTTATGGCTACACCTTC
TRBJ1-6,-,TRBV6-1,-,CASSDMTDYNSPLHF,TGTGCCAGCAGTGACATGACAGACTATAATTCACCCCTCCACTTT
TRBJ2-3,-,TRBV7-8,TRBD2,CASSRTSGYTDTQYF,TGTGCCAGCAGCCGGACTAGCGGTTACACAGATACGCAGTATTTT